Each of the 14 T cell receptor beta chains below was sequenced from the same sample in a study of cytomegalovirus exposure and HLA in healthy donors. It was with 60 Vbeta and 13 Jbeta primers that the PCR ran. Assay: immunoSEQ multiplex PCR; the TCRdb copy retains only in-frame clones and omits some. The repertoire holds some 160,000 clones, roughly 9.4% seen once, with less than 2% in the top ten. What was sequenced was PBMCs. The receptors here all came from a male donor in good health and CMV-seronegative.

The table lists this clone with a few counts. This rearrangement joins TRBV28 to TRBJ1-1, with 7 bases aligning to TRBD1. This CDR3 is 14 amino acids long. Trimming at V came to 5 bases and at J to 6 bases, leaving 9 bases not matched to a gene. Germline V lookup: CDR1 MDHEN, CDR2 SYDVKM. CDR3 residues: CASSKPGTVAEAFF. The DNA of the CDR3 is TGTGCCAGCAGTAAGCCTGGGACAGTTGCTGAAGCTTTCTTT. The full variable domain, its missing parts supplied by reference TRBV28 and TRBJ1-1, is DVKVTQSSRYLVKRTGEKVFLECVQDMDHENMFWYRQDPGLGLRLIYFSYDVKMKEKGDIPEGYSVSREKKERFSLILESASTNQTSMYLCASSKPGTVAEAFFGQGTRLTVV.

The genes are TRBV9 and TRBJ1-6; 9 bases are shared with TRBD1. The CDR3 is 13 amino acids. V gave up 6 bases and J gave up 10 bases; unmatched junction bases: 5. Germline CDR1 reads SGDLS; CDR2 reads YYNGEE. CDR3 DNA: TGTGCCAGCACCGGGACAGGGATATCACCCCTCCACTTT. Its translation: CASTGTGISPLHF. Filled out from reference TRBV9 and TRBJ1-6, the complete variable domain reads DSGVTQTPKHLITATGQRVTLRCSPRSGDLSVYWYQQSLDQGLQFLIQYYNGEERAKGNILERFSAQQFPDLHSELNLSSLELGDSALYFCASTGTGISPLHFGNGTRLTVT.

In this sample, this clone turned up a few times. The J gene is TRBJ2-3, the V gene TRBV7-2; TRBD2 matches at 9 bases. J gave up 5 bases and V 3 bases, and 6 bases lay outside the gene matches. The CDR3 runs 15 residues. The V gene's germline CDR1 is SGHTA and CDR2 FQGNSA. The DNA of the CDR3 is TGTGCCAGCAGCTTTGCGGGGGGGCACGGAGATACGCAGTATTTT. It codes for CASSFAGGHGDTQYF.

The table lists this clone with a few counts. The chain couples TRBV5-6 to TRBJ1-5; 7 bases agree with TRBD1. Germline V gene data show CDR1 as SGHDT and CDR2 as YYEEEE. This CDR3 is built from 12 residues. J was trimmed by 6 bases and V by 5 bases; bases with no gene match: 2. This CDR3 reads CASRRTGQPQHF. The CDR3 DNA reads as TGTGCCAGCAGACGGACAGGTCAGCCCCAGCATTTT.

This clone was counted only a few times. The chain uses TRBV25-1 and TRBJ1-2, with TRBD1 as a possible D gene (5 bases). Germline V gene sequence: CDR1 MGHDK, CDR2 SYGVNS. The CDR3 is 15 amino acids. V was trimmed by 0 bases and J by 4 bases, leaving 12 bases between them. As DNA, the CDR3 is TGTGCCAGCAGTGAATACCCGGGGGAGGTCTATGGCTACACCTTC. Its translation is CASSEYPGEVYGYTF.

The V gene is TRBV27, the J gene TRBJ1-1; TRBD1 aligns across 8 bases. The CDR3 sequence is 16 residues long. V was pared by 1 base and J by 3 bases, with 7 bases of the junction left unmatched. The germline V gene encodes CDR1 MNHEY and CDR2 SMNVEV (reference sequence). CDR3 nucleotide sequence: TGTGCCAGCAGTTTATACGCGACAGGGGTCGACACTGAAGCTTTCTTT. Translation: CASSLYATGVDTEAFF.

This clone was detected a few times. V and J are TRBV30 and TRBJ2-7; D perhaps matches TRBD1 (6 bases). Germline lookup yields CDR1 GTSNPN and CDR2 SVGIG (reference sequence). The CDR3 covers 13 residues. Trimming took 5 bases from V and 2 from J, leaving 13 bases between them. The CDR3 sequence: CAWELGTPYEQYF. The CDR3 coding sequence is TGTGCCTGGGAGTTGGGGACACCCTACGAGCAGTACTTC. Looking up the rest from reference TRBV30 and TRBJ2-7 gives the full variable domain: SQTIHQWPATLVQPVGSPLSLECTVEGTSNPNLYWYRQAAGRGLQLLFYSVGIGQISSEVPQNLSASRPQDRQFILSSKKLLLSDSGFYLCAWELGTPYEQYFGPGTRLTVT.

This clone was seen a handful of times. CDR3 sequence (DNA): TGTGCCAGTAGTATAGATCCCCCGGGACAGAACACCGGGGAGCTGTTTTTT. Protein: CASSIDPPGQNTGELFF. The V gene is TRBV19, the J gene TRBJ2-2; possibly TRBD1 for D (6 bases). The CDR3 is made up of 17 amino acids. With 0 bases removed from V and 1 base from J, the gap between germline ends came to 12 bases. Germline-derived CDR1 and CDR2 are LNHDA and SQIVND (reference sequence).

This clone showed up just a few times. The chain joins TRBV2 to TRBJ2-5, with a possible D match to TRBD1 (6 bases). Germline CDR1 reads SNHLY; CDR2 reads FYNNEI. Trimming left V 6 bases short and J 5 bases short, with 19 bases between. The CDR3 covers 15 residues. The CDR3 region has the DNA TGTGCCAGCAGCCTTCAGGGGCGGACTGGGGAGACCCAGTACTTC. This translates into CASSLQGRTGETQYF.

This clone occurred a few times. V is TRBV28 and J is TRBJ2-2, with D maybe TRBD2 (6 bases). Germline CDR1 MDHEN, CDR2 SYDVKM. The length of the CDR3 is 14 residues. Trimming cost V 11 bases and J 0 bases, with 13 bases left between them. In DNA, the CDR3 is TGTGCCGCAACCGGGACTTCGAACACCGGGGAGCTGTTTTTT. It encodes CAATGTSNTGELFF.

CDR3 sequence (DNA): TGTGCCAGTAGTATGGGACTATACAATGAGCAGTTCTTC. As protein: CASSMGLYNEQFF. The V and J genes are TRBV19 and TRBJ2-1, with 7 bases matching TRBD2. V gave up 3 bases and J gave up 4 bases; unmatched junction bases: 0. Germline lookup yields CDR1 LNHDA and CDR2 SQIVND (reference sequence). The CDR3 is 13 residues long.

This clone was found a few times. The rearrangement links TRBV27 to TRBJ2-7; possible D gene TRBD1, 8 bases. Germline CDR1 reads MNHEY; CDR2 reads SMNVEV (reference sequence). Between the trimmed V and J ends, which lost 7 bases and 4 bases, there was a span of 14 bases. The CDR3 is made up of 13 amino acids. CDR3 coding DNA: TGTGCCAGCAAAACAGGGGGGGAATACGAGCAGTACTTC. Protein: CASKTGGEYEQYF.

The chain has TRBV5-6 and TRBJ1-2, with D unclear. The CDR3 sequence is 13 residues long. V dropped 4 bases and J dropped 6 bases, with 13 bases sitting between them. Germline V gene data show CDR1 as SGHDT and CDR2 as YYEEEE. CDR3 coding DNA: TGTGCCAGCAGCCCCCACGGGTGGAATGGCTACACCTTC. It codes for CASSPHGWNGYTF.

V and J are TRBV29-1 and TRBJ2-7; 10 bases agree with TRBD2. This CDR3 has 14 amino acids. Germline V lookup: CDR1 SQVTM, CDR2 ANQGSEA. The junction had 1 base not matched to a gene; V was cut back by 2 bases and J by 0 bases. CDR3 region: CSVESSGSSYEQYF. In DNA, the CDR3 is TGCAGCGTTGAATCTAGCGGGAGCTCCTACGAGCAGTACTTC.